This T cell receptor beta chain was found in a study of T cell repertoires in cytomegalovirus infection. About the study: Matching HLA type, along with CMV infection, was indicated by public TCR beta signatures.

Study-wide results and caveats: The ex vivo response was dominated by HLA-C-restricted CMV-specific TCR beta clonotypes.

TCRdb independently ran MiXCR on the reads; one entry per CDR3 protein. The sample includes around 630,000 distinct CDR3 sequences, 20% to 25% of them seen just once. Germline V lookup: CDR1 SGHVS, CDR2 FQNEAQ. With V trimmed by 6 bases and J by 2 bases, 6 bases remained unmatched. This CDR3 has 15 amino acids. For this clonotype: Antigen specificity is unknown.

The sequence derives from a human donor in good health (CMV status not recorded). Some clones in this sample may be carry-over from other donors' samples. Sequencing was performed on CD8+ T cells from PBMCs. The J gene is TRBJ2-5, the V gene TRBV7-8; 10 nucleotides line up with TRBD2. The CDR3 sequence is CASRYSGGLQETQYF. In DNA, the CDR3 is TGTGCCAGCAGATATAGCGGGGGGCTGCAAGAGACCCAGTACTTC.